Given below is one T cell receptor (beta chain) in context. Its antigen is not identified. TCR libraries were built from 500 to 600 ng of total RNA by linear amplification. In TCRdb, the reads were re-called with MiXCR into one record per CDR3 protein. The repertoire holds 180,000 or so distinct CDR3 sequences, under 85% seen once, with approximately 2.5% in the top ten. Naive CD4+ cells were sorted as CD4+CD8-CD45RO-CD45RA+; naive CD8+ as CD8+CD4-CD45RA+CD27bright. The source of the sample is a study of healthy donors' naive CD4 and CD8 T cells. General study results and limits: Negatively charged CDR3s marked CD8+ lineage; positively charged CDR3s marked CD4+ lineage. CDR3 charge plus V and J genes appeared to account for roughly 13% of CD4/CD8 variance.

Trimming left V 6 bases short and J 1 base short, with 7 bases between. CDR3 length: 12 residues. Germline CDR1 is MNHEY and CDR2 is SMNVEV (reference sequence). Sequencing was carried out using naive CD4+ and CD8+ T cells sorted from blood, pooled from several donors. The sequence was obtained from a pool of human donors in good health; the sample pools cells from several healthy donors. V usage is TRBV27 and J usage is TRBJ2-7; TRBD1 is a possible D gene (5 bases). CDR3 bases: TGTGCCAGCAGGGACACGTCCTACGAGCAGTACTTC. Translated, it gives CASRDTSYEQYF.